This TCR beta chain is from a study of regulatory T cells in long-lasting Graves disease. Trimming took 0 bases from V and 4 from J; bases not matched to a gene: 11. Germline values: CDR1 DFQATT, CDR2 SNEGSKA (reference sequence). This CDR3 region has 17 residues. Relying on iRepertoire HTBI primers and Arm-PCR of CDR3 regions, the team built TCR beta libraries. TCRdb ran MiXCR on the multiplex PCR reads and lists one entry per CDR3 protein. Here the sample spans a few hundred thousand distinct CDR3 sequences, around 15% being singletons. Indicated time point: newly diagnosed GD, antithyroid drugs for less than 3 months. Extracted RNA from PBMCs served as the source of the TCR library. These sequences were also reported in another study, on T cells in Graves' hyperthyroidism and ophthalmopathy. This second study notes: The diagnoses drew upon clinical symptoms, serum thyroxine and TRAb, thyroid ultrasound and orbital computed tomography. HTBI primers drove first-round RT-PCR of the TCR CDR3.

The sample was peripheral blood mononuclear cells (PBMCs), taken at new diagnosis, from a patient treated with antithyroid drugs. The sequence came from a woman between 45 and 60 years old with Graves disease. The V gene is TRBV20-1, the J gene TRBJ2-1; 8 positions match TRBD2. This CDR3 is CSAREHSGTYGYNEQFF. CDR3 DNA: TGCAGTGCTAGAGAACATAGCGGGACGTACGGGTACAATGAGCAGTTCTTC.